This TCR beta chain was obtained from a study of CD8+ T cells in alopecia areata. The overall study: Treated patients swallowed 5 to 10 mg of oral tofacitinib twice daily.

With respect to this clone: Its cognate antigen is unknown.

Treatment indicated: oral pan-JAK inhibitor, 5-10 mg twice daily. Cell sorting was applied to PBMCs, and CD4+ and CD8+ T cells were collected. cDNA serving as the sequencing template came from extracted, reverse transcribed RNA. The repertoire was sequenced with immunoSEQ multiplex PCR; TCRdb's copy has only in-frame clones and lacks some. The sample consists of roughly 99,000 clones, 65% to 85% of them appearing once. This CDR3 has 14 amino acids. Germline V gene lookup returns CDR1 SGHNT and CDR2 YENEEA. J lost 0 bases, V lost 5 bases, and 4 bases had no gene match. Study-wide points: Normal skin's resident alphabeta T cells are also sequenced in scalp samples. Normal scalp had lower clonality than lesional scalp, with alopecia totalis/universalis lesions showing this most strongly.

The sample was CD8+ T cells sorted from blood, taken at week 24, from a patient treated with tofacitinib. This sequence joins TRBV11-3 and TRBJ2-7; 7 nucleotides agree with TRBD2. This clonotype was sampled from a human donor with alopecia areata. The CDR3 loop reads CASSPRDYSYEQYF. CDR3 in DNA: TGTGCCAGCAGCCCTAGGGACTACTCCTACGAGCAGTACTTC.